The rows below give T cell receptor beta chains drawn from one sample of a study of T cells in Graves' hyperthyroidism and ophthalmopathy. TCRdb reanalysed the multiplex PCR reads using MiXCR and keeps one entry per CDR3 protein. The repertoire has about 360,000 distinct CDR3 sequences, around 25% of them found once; the top ten carry over 70%. Sample: blood. These receptors were taken from a man aged 45 to 65 with Graves' hyperthyroidism. Both conserved end residues are part of each CDR3. Fields, in order: D gene, CDR3 length, V gene, clone size, J gene, CDR3 DNA, CDR3 protein. A D gene is named only where the DNA matches it firmly. Clone size is shown for a subset of rows, as once, few, many or a class of expanded clone.

d_call: TRBD1; cdr3_length: 15; v_call: TRBV29-1; clone_size: few; j_call: TRBJ2-1; cdr3_nt: TGCGCGACGTCCTCTCCGGGACAGGCAATTAATGAGCAGTTCTTC; cdr3_aa: CATSSPGQAINEQFF
d_call: .; cdr3_length: 13; v_call: TRBV12-3/TRBV12-4; clone_size: many; j_call: TRBJ2-1; cdr3_nt: TGTGCCAGCAGTTTATCCACTAGGAATGAGCAGTTCTTC; cdr3_aa: CASSLSTRNEQFF
d_call: .; cdr3_length: 16; v_call: TRBV12-3/TRBV12-4; clone_size: few; j_call: TRBJ1-5; cdr3_nt: TGTGCCAGCAACCACGGGGGGGGAGGGAGCAATCAGCCCCAGCATTTT; cdr3_aa: CASNHGGGGSNQPQHF
d_call: .; cdr3_length: 12; v_call: TRBV5-1; clone_size: many; j_call: TRBJ2-1; cdr3_nt: TGCGCCAGCAGCTTCGATTACAATGAGCAGTTCTTC; cdr3_aa: CASSFDYNEQFF
d_call: TRBD2; cdr3_length: 16; v_call: TRBV20-1; clone_size: few; j_call: TRBJ2-5; cdr3_nt: TGCAGTGCTACCAACCTAGCGGAGTCAGGGCAAGAGACCCAGTACTTC; cdr3_aa: CSATNLAESGQETQYF
d_call: TRBD1; cdr3_length: 15; v_call: TRBV9; clone_size: .; j_call: TRBJ2-5; cdr3_nt: TGTGCCAGCAGCGTAGCAGGACAGGTCCAAGAGACCCAGTACTTC; cdr3_aa: CASSVAGQVQETQYF
d_call: TRBD2; cdr3_length: 16; v_call: TRBV29-1; clone_size: .; j_call: TRBJ2-3; cdr3_nt: TGCAGCGTTGAAGACTTCTTAGCGGGAGTGGGGAATACGCAGTATTTT; cdr3_aa: CSVEDFLAGVGNTQYF
d_call: TRBD2; cdr3_length: 14; v_call: TRBV5-1; clone_size: .; j_call: TRBJ2-1; cdr3_nt: TGCGCCAGCAGCTTCGCGGGAGGTATCAATGAGCAGTTCTTC; cdr3_aa: CASSFAGGINEQFF
d_call: .; cdr3_length: 14; v_call: TRBV6-1; clone_size: .; j_call: TRBJ1-4; cdr3_nt: TGTGCCAGCAGTGAAAACGGTGTGAATGAAAAACTGTTTTTT; cdr3_aa: CASSENGVNEKLFF
d_call: TRBD1; cdr3_length: 15; v_call: TRBV6-5; clone_size: .; j_call: TRBJ2-5; cdr3_nt: TGTGCCAGCAGTTACTCAGGACAGGCGGCGGGGACCCAGTACTTC; cdr3_aa: CASSYSGQAAGTQYF
d_call: .; cdr3_length: 15; v_call: TRBV11-3; clone_size: few; j_call: TRBJ2-3; cdr3_nt: TGTGCCAGCAGCCCACTTTGGGGGGGCGCAGATACGCAGTATTTT; cdr3_aa: CASSPLWGGADTQYF